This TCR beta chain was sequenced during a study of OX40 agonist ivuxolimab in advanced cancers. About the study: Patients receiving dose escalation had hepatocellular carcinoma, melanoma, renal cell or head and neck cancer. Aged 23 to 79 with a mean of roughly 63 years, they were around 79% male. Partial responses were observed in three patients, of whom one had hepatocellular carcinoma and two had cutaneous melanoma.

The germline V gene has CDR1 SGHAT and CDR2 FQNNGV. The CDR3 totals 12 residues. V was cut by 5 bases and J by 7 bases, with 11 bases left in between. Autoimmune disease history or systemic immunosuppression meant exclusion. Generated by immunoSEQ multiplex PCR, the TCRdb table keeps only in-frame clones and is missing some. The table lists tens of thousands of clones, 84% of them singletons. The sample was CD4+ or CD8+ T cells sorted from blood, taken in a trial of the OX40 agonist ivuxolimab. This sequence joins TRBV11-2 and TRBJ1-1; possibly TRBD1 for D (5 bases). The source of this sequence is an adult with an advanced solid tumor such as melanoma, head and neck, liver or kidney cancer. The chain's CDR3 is CASSTGHSEAFF. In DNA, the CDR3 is TGTGCCAGCAGCACAGGACACAGTGAAGCTTTCTTT.